These T cell receptor beta chains were read from a single sample in a study of OX40 agonist ivuxolimab in advanced cancers. The data were produced by immunoSEQ multiplex PCR, yet TCRdb's version contains in-frame clones alone and is incomplete. The repertoire consists of some 37,000 clones, with around 80% occurring once and the leading ten covering around 10%. The input for sequencing was CD4+ or CD8+ T cells sorted from blood, taken in a trial of the OX40 agonist ivuxolimab. The receptors were sampled from an adult with an advanced solid tumor such as melanoma, head and neck, liver or kidney cancer. Both conserved end residues are part of each CDR3. Fields, in order: clone size, J gene, D gene, V gene, CDR3 DNA, CDR3 protein. D genes are given only for firm matches. The size field is filled for only some rows; it gives once, few, many or a size class.

abundance: .
j_gene: TRBJ1-1
d_gene: .
v_gene: TRBV15
CDR3nt: TGTGCCACCAGCAGAGGACCGGTGGACACTGAAGCTTTCTTT
CDR3aa: CATSRGPVDTEAFF

abundance: .
j_gene: TRBJ2-7
d_gene: TRBD1
v_gene: TRBV6-1
CDR3nt: TGTGCCAGCAGTGAAGGGACAGGTGATACCTACTTTAGTCCGGAGCAGTACTTC
CDR3aa: CASSEGTGDTYFSPEQYF

abundance: .
j_gene: TRBJ1-5
d_gene: .
v_gene: TRBV5-5
CDR3nt: TGTGCCAGCAGCTCCGATGGACAGATAAATCAGCCCCAGCATTTT
CDR3aa: CASSSDGQINQPQHF

abundance: .
j_gene: TRBJ2-7
d_gene: .
v_gene: TRBV7-8
CDR3nt: TGTGCCAGCAGCTCGGGACGGAGCTCCTACGAGCAGTACTTC
CDR3aa: CASSSGRSSYEQYF

abundance: .
j_gene: TRBJ2-5
d_gene: TRBD2
v_gene: TRBV5-1
CDR3nt: TGCGCCAGCAGCTTCGGACTAGCGGGGGGGCTAGAGACCCAGTACTTC
CDR3aa: CASSFGLAGGLETQYF

abundance: .
j_gene: TRBJ1-1
d_gene: .
v_gene: TRBV5-1
CDR3nt: TGCGCCAGCAGCTTGGGGACAGATGAAGCTTTCTTT
CDR3aa: CASSLGTDEAFF

abundance: .
j_gene: TRBJ2-7
d_gene: TRBD1
v_gene: TRBV7-7
CDR3nt: TGTGCCAGCAGCCCGGACAGGGGTTACGAGCAGTACTTC
CDR3aa: CASSPDRGYEQYF

abundance: .
j_gene: TRBJ2-3
d_gene: .
v_gene: TRBV7-2
CDR3nt: TGTGCCAGCAGCTTTACTGGCACAGATACGCAGTATTTT
CDR3aa: CASSFTGTDTQYF

abundance: once
j_gene: TRBJ2-1
d_gene: .
v_gene: TRBV6-5
CDR3nt: TGTGCCAGCAGTTACGATGACCGAGGTCGGTTCTTC
CDR3aa: CASSYDDRGRFF

abundance: .
j_gene: TRBJ2-5
d_gene: .
v_gene: TRBV6-5
CDR3nt: TGTGCCAGCAGTTACTCGATAACAGGAAAGGGGGAGACCCAGTACTTC
CDR3aa: CASSYSITGKGETQYF

abundance: .
j_gene: TRBJ2-5
d_gene: .
v_gene: TRBV5-1
CDR3nt: TGCGCCAGCAGCGCCTCCCTAGCGTTCCAAGAGACCCAGTACTTC
CDR3aa: CASSASLAFQETQYF

abundance: .
j_gene: TRBJ2-1
d_gene: TRBD1
v_gene: TRBV6-5
CDR3nt: TGTGCCAGCAGTTACTCGAGTCAGGGGGACCGGTTCTTC
CDR3aa: CASSYSSQGDRFF

abundance: .
j_gene: TRBJ1-1
d_gene: TRBD1
v_gene: TRBV27
CDR3nt: TGTGCCAGCAGTTCCCCAGGGGGCACCACTGAAGCTTTCTTT
CDR3aa: CASSSPGGTTEAFF

abundance: .
j_gene: TRBJ2-7
d_gene: .
v_gene: TRBV29-1
CDR3nt: TGCAGCGTTAGGACCTCCTACGAGCAGTACTTC
CDR3aa: CSVRTSYEQYF

abundance: .
j_gene: TRBJ1-3
d_gene: .
v_gene: TRBV15
CDR3nt: TGTGCCACCAGCAGAGGTTCGGGGAGCTCTGGAAACACCATATATTTT
CDR3aa: CATSRGSGSSGNTIYF

abundance: once
j_gene: TRBJ2-1
d_gene: .
v_gene: TRBV25-1
CDR3nt: TGTGCCAGCAGTGAATCCCCAGAGATTTCGGATGAGCAGTTCTTC
CDR3aa: CASSESPEISDEQFF

abundance: .
j_gene: TRBJ2-2
d_gene: .
v_gene: TRBV6-5
CDR3nt: TGTGCCAGCAGTTACCGGACACTCGCGAACACCGGGGAGCTGTTTTTT
CDR3aa: CASSYRTLANTGELFF

abundance: .
j_gene: TRBJ2-7
d_gene: .
v_gene: TRBV6-1
CDR3nt: TGTGCCAGCAGTAGGGCCTCCGCTGGGTACGAGCAGTACTTC
CDR3aa: CASSRASAGYEQYF

abundance: .
j_gene: TRBJ2-1
d_gene: TRBD1
v_gene: TRBV14
CDR3nt: TGTGCCAGCAGCCAAGTAAAATCAGGGGGCAGGTACAATGAGCAGTTCTTC
CDR3aa: CASSQVKSGGRYNEQFF

abundance: .
j_gene: TRBJ2-1
d_gene: TRBD2
v_gene: TRBV5-4
CDR3nt: TGTGCCAGCAGCTTGGCTCTAGCGGGGGGGGAGCAGTTCTTC
CDR3aa: CASSLALAGGEQFF

abundance: .
j_gene: TRBJ2-3
d_gene: .
v_gene: TRBV4-1
CDR3nt: TGCGCCAGCAGCCAAGATGGGGGAGGGGGGGCCGGAGATACGCAGTATTTT
CDR3aa: CASSQDGGGGAGDTQYF

abundance: .
j_gene: TRBJ1-1
d_gene: .
v_gene: TRBV12-5
CDR3nt: TGTGCTAGTAACTGGGCCTATGGAACTGAAGCTTTCTTT
CDR3aa: CASNWAYGTEAFF

abundance: .
j_gene: TRBJ2-6
d_gene: .
v_gene: TRBV28
CDR3nt: TGTGCCAGCAACCTTAACTCTGGGGCCAACGTCCTGACTTTC
CDR3aa: CASNLNSGANVLTF

abundance: .
j_gene: TRBJ1-1
d_gene: .
v_gene: TRBV6-1
CDR3nt: TGTGCCAGCAGTGAAGTGGCCTACACTGAAGCTTTCTTT
CDR3aa: CASSEVAYTEAFF

abundance: .
j_gene: TRBJ2-1
d_gene: .
v_gene: TRBV5-4
CDR3nt: TGTGCCAGCAGCCGACAGACAGGCCGCCTTAACAATGAGCAGTTCTTC
CDR3aa: CASSRQTGRLNNEQFF

abundance: few
j_gene: TRBJ1-1
d_gene: .
v_gene: TRBV27
CDR3nt: TGTGCCAGCAGTTTAGGTACAGGGACAAAAGCTTTCTTT
CDR3aa: CASSLGTGTKAFF

abundance: .
j_gene: TRBJ2-7
d_gene: .
v_gene: TRBV10-3
CDR3nt: TGTGCCATCAGTTCCCCGGGACATGGGTCCTACGAGCAGTACTTC
CDR3aa: CAISSPGHGSYEQYF

abundance: .
j_gene: TRBJ2-7
d_gene: .
v_gene: TRBV6-1
CDR3nt: TGTGCCAGCAGTGAAGAATCCACAGTTAGGAGGTACGAGCAGTACTTC
CDR3aa: CASSEESTVRRYEQYF

abundance: .
j_gene: TRBJ1-1
d_gene: .
v_gene: TRBV29-1
CDR3nt: TGCAGCGTCAACACGGGTCCTGAAGCTTTCTTT
CDR3aa: CSVNTGPEAFF

abundance: .
j_gene: TRBJ1-5
d_gene: .
v_gene: TRBV18
CDR3nt: TGTGCCAGCTCACCACTAGGGGGGCCCGTCTTCATGAGCAATCAGCCCCAGCATTTT
CDR3aa: CASSPLGGPVFMSNQPQHF

abundance: .
j_gene: TRBJ1-2
d_gene: .
v_gene: TRBV30
CDR3nt: TGTGCCTGGGCCGTGGGGGGGAGTAACTATGGCTACACCTTC
CDR3aa: CAWAVGGSNYGYTF

abundance: few
j_gene: TRBJ2-1
d_gene: TRBD2
v_gene: TRBV7-3
CDR3nt: TGTGCCAGCAGCCCGGGACTAGCGGAATACAATGAGCAGTTCTTC
CDR3aa: CASSPGLAEYNEQFF

abundance: .
j_gene: TRBJ2-5
d_gene: .
v_gene: TRBV10-2
CDR3nt: TGCGCCAGCAGTGAGTCAGAGACCCAGTACTTC
CDR3aa: CASSESETQYF

abundance: .
j_gene: TRBJ2-3
d_gene: TRBD2
v_gene: TRBV6-4
CDR3nt: TGTGCCAGCAGTGACTCGCTAGCGGGGGGCCCGGATACGCAGTATTTT
CDR3aa: CASSDSLAGGPDTQYF

abundance: few
j_gene: TRBJ1-2
d_gene: .
v_gene: TRBV30
CDR3nt: TGTGCCTGGAGTGTACGGGAGGGCTATGGCTACACCTTC
CDR3aa: CAWSVREGYGYTF

abundance: .
j_gene: TRBJ2-7
d_gene: TRBD2
v_gene: TRBV11-1
CDR3nt: TGTGCCAGCAGCCTCAATCGCGGGGGCTACGAGCAGTACTTC
CDR3aa: CASSLNRGGYEQYF

abundance: .
j_gene: TRBJ1-3
d_gene: .
v_gene: TRBV10-2
CDR3nt: TGCGCCAGCAGTGAGGTTAGCTCTGGAAACACCATATATTTT
CDR3aa: CASSEVSSGNTIYF

abundance: .
j_gene: TRBJ1-4
d_gene: .
v_gene: TRBV6-1
CDR3nt: TGTGCCAGCAGTGGGGAAGGTGACGAAAAACTGTTTTTT
CDR3aa: CASSGEGDEKLFF

abundance: .
j_gene: TRBJ2-7
d_gene: TRBD1
v_gene: TRBV14
CDR3nt: TGTGCCAGCAGCCAAGTGGGCGGGACAGGGGAGTACTTC
CDR3aa: CASSQVGGTGEYF

abundance: .
j_gene: TRBJ2-7
d_gene: TRBD1
v_gene: TRBV5-3
CDR3nt: TGTGCCAGAAGAGAAGGACAGGGCGCGAAGGACTACGAGCAGTACTTC
CDR3aa: CARREGQGAKDYEQYF

abundance: .
j_gene: TRBJ1-2
d_gene: .
v_gene: TRBV7-9
CDR3nt: TGTGCCAGCAGCTTTTCAGGCGTTTTGGGGTATGGCTACACCTTC
CDR3aa: CASSFSGVLGYGYTF

abundance: .
j_gene: TRBJ1-4
d_gene: .
v_gene: TRBV6-5
CDR3nt: TGTGCCAGCAGTACCGGTACCCTGGGGGAAAAACTGTTTTTT
CDR3aa: CASSTGTLGEKLFF